These 6 T cell receptor beta chains share one sample of origin, sequenced in a study of PD-L1 blockade in urothelial cancer. Sequencing used immunoSEQ multiplex PCR; TCRdb keeps in-frame clones, though not all of them. The sample includes about 52,000 clones, roughly 80% of them seen just once. Time point reported: pretreatment peripheral blood. Sample: PBMCs, taken around atezolizumab (anti-PD-L1) treatment. The receptor set was obtained from a man between 50 and 59 years old with urothelial cancer.

This clone was observed a few times. V is TRBV15 and J is TRBJ1-2; TRBD1 matches at 7 bases. Germline loops: CDR1 LNHNV, CDR2 YYDKDF (reference sequence). The CDR3 consists of 15 residues. V was clipped by 1 base and J by 6 bases; unmatched bases: 8. CDR3 protein: CATSRGTGGLNGYTF. The DNA of the CDR3 is TGTGCCACCAGCAGAGGGACAGGAGGCCTCAATGGCTACACCTTC.

The chain recombines TRBV6-5 with TRBJ1-1; 8 bases are a match to TRBD1. The CDR3 is 14 residues long. Germline CDR1 MNHEY, CDR2 SVGAGI. V was clipped by 6 bases and J by 2 bases; unmatched bases: 5. The CDR3 DNA is TGTGCCAGCAGGGGGACAGGACGCAACACTGAAGCTTTCTTT. Translated, it gives CASRGTGRNTEAFF.

CDR3 coding DNA: TGTGCCAGCAGCTCGGGAGCTAGCGGGAGGGGGGATACGCAGTATTTT. This codes for CASSSGASGRGDTQYF. The V call is TRBV5-4, the J call TRBJ2-3; TRBD2 matches 12 bases. The J segment lost 6 bases and the V segment lost 3 bases, leaving 8 bases of the junction unmatched. Germline values: CDR1 SGHNT, CDR2 YYREEE (reference sequence). The CDR3 totals 16 residues.

V gene TRBV6-1 combines with J gene TRBJ2-3, with TRBD2 identical over 7 bases. From germline, CDR1 is MNHNS and CDR2 SASEGT. The V gene end was trimmed by 5 bases and the J gene end by 6 bases; junction bases not matched to a gene: 11. There are 15 residues in the CDR3. CDR3 in amino acids: CASSLDGGGKDTQYF. The DNA for the CDR3 is TGTGCCAGCAGTTTGGATGGGGGAGGGAAGGATACGCAGTATTTT.

The gene calls are TRBV25-1 and TRBJ2-2; 8 nucleotides agree with TRBD2. This CDR3 has 16 amino acids. V shed 4 bases and J 6 bases; nucleotides not matched to a gene: 10. CDR1 and CDR2 from the germline V gene are MGHDK and SYGVNS. The CDR3 protein is CASSGREGLGAGELFF. The CDR3 region has the DNA TGTGCCAGCAGTGGCCGGGAGGGACTAGGTGCCGGGGAGCTGTTTTTT.

In nucleotides, the CDR3 is TGCAGCGTGGAATCGCCCGGGACCTACGAGCAGTACTTC. Its protein product is CSVESPGTYEQYF. This chain connects TRBV29-1 to TRBJ2-7; a weak D match, TRBD2 (5 bases). V lost 6 bases, J lost 2 bases, and 14 bases lay in between. Germline values: CDR1 SQVTM, CDR2 ANQGSEA. The CDR3 runs 13 residues.